One sample yielded the 9 T cell receptor beta chains listed below, sequenced in a study of cytomegalovirus exposure and HLA in healthy donors. Researchers ran the PCR with 60 Vbeta and 13 Jbeta primers. The protocol was immunoSEQ multiplex PCR, while the TCRdb copy is restricted to in-frame clones and leaves out a portion. The data contain 110,000 or so clones, over 75% of them singletons. The specimen sequenced was PBMCs. These receptors all stem from a man aged 35 to 55 in good health and CMV-seronegative.

V and J are TRBV5-1 and TRBJ2-1; 7 nucleotides match TRBD1. Germline CDR1 is SGHRS and CDR2 is YFSETQ. This CDR3 region has 15 residues. V was clipped by 6 bases and J by 3 bases; unmatched bases: 9. In DNA form, the CDR3 reads TGCGCCAGCACCTTACCCCGGGACAGCTACAATGAGCAGTTCTTC. It encodes CASTLPRDSYNEQFF.

The V and J genes are TRBV4-3 and TRBJ1-6, with a weak D call TRBD1 (6 bases). Germline values: CDR1 LGHNA, CDR2 YSLEER. CDR3 length: 16 amino acids. V was shortened by 3 bases and J by 11 bases, with 20 bases between the two germline ends. The CDR3 sequence: CASSQNRVLTQAPLHF. The CDR3 DNA reads TGCGCCAGCAGCCAGAACAGGGTATTGACCCAGGCACCCCTCCACTTT.

In its sample, this clone was seen a few times. The CDR3, as DNA: TGTGCCAGCAGTCTCCCCCCAGGGGTGGAGCAGTTCTTC. Its translation is CASSLPPGVEQFF. This chain uses TRBV6-1 with TRBJ2-1; a possible D gene is TRBD1 (6 bases). V lost 5 bases, J lost 10 bases, and 15 bases lay in between. In germline, CDR1 is MNHNS, CDR2 SASEGT. The CDR3 length is 13 residues.

Regarding this clone: Other nucleotide sequences from this sample produce the same CDR3. The chain carries TRBV29-1 and TRBJ1-1, with D uncertain. Germline CDR1 reads SQVTM; CDR2 reads ANQGSEA. This CDR3 region has 11 residues. V lost 2 bases and J 1 base, leaving 2 bases between the germline ends. The DNA of the CDR3 is TGCAGCGTTGAACGGAACACTGAAGCTTTCTTT. This sequence encodes CSVERNTEAFF.

The chain recombines TRBV6-5 with TRBJ2-7; 12 bases map to TRBD1. CDR1 is MNHEY, CDR2 SVGAGI, per germline. The ends lost 7 bases at V and 6 bases at J; junction bases unmatched: 7. The CDR3 spans 14 residues. CDR3 DNA: TGTGCCAGCAAGCCGGGGACAGGGGGCGGCGAGCAGTACTTC. It yields the protein CASKPGTGGGEQYF.

The rearrangement links TRBV9 to TRBJ2-1; D is undetermined. Germline assignment: CDR1 SGDLS and CDR2 YYNGEE. This CDR3 has 11 amino acids. Trimming cost V 4 bases and J 7 bases, with 6 bases left between them. The DNA for the CDR3 is TGTGCCAGCAGCCGAACTAATGAGCAGTTCTTC. Translation: CASSRTNEQFF.

The chain has TRBV5-5 and TRBJ2-5, with 8 bases matching TRBD2. Germline V CDR1 and CDR2: SGHKS, YYEKEE (reference sequence). With 0 bases clipped from V and 5 bases from J, the junction kept 3 bases outside the gene matches. CDR3 length: 14 amino acids. The CDR3 bases are TGTGCCAGCAGCTTGGGGACTAGCTGGGAGACCCAGTACTTC. It yields the protein CASSLGTSWETQYF.

The V gene is TRBV19, the J gene TRBJ2-5; 14 bases fit TRBD2. V lost 9 bases to trimming and J lost 5 bases; unmatched junction nucleotides: 8. The germline V gene encodes CDR1 LNHDA and CDR2 SQIVND (reference sequence). The CDR3 length is 15 residues. The CDR3 bases are TGTGCCAGCAGGACTAGCGGGAGGATCCAGGAGACCCAGTACTTC. Translated, it gives CASRTSGRIQETQYF.

This chain links TRBV27 with TRBJ2-1; TRBD1 is a possible D gene (5 bases). Germline V gene data show CDR1 as MNHEY and CDR2 as SMNVEV (reference sequence). This CDR3 has 15 residues. The V end was cut by 3 bases, the J end by 5 bases, with 14 bases between. CDR3 region: CASSLSGPSHNEQFF. The CDR3 DNA reads as TGTGCCAGCAGTTTGTCAGGGCCTTCCCACAATGAGCAGTTCTTC.